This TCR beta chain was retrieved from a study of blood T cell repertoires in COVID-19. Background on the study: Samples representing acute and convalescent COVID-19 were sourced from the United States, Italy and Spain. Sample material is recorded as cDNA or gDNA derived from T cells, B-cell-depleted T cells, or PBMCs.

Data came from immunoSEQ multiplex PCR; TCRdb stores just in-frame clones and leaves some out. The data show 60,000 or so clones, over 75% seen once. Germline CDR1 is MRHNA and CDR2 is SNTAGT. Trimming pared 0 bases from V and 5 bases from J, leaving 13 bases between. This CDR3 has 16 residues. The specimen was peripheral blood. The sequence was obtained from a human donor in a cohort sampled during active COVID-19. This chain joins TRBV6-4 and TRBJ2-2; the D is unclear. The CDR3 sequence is CASSDSYPSRTGELFF. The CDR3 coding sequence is TGTGCCAGCAGTGACTCGTACCCCTCCCGGACCGGGGAGCTGTTTTTT.